These 10 T cell receptor beta chains came from one sample sequenced in a study of blood T cell repertoires in COVID-19. Sequencing was performed with immunoSEQ multiplex PCR; in TCRdb, only in-frame clones are kept and a portion is missing. The data show around 80,000 clones, around 79% seen once. The sequenced sample was peripheral blood. The receptors stem from an elderly man with acute or convalescent COVID-19.

The chain couples TRBV9 to TRBJ1-6; 9 bases line up with TRBD1. The germline gives CDR1 SGDLS, CDR2 YYNGEE. The length of the CDR3 is 15 residues. V shed 3 bases and J 9 bases; nucleotides not matched to a gene: 7. CDR3 sequence: CASSEGQGFRSPLHF. In nucleotides, the CDR3 is TGTGCCAGCAGCGAGGGACAGGGTTTTCGTTCACCCCTCCACTTT.

The chain combines TRBV5-8 with TRBJ1-2, with D uncertain. Trimming pared 5 bases from V and 3 bases from J, leaving 11 bases between. The CDR3 is 13 amino acids. The germline V gene has CDR1 SGHTS and CDR2 YDEGEE. The CDR3 DNA reads as TGTGCCAGCAGGCGCACCGATCACTATGGCTACACCTTC. As protein: CASRRTDHYGYTF.

This clone was counted a few times. The J gene is TRBJ1-6, the V gene TRBV4-2, with D possibly TRBD1 on 5 matching bases. V lost 1 base to trimming and J lost 6 bases, with 10 bases between them. Germline values: CDR1 LGHNA, CDR2 YNFKEQ. The CDR3 runs 15 residues. The CDR3 sequence is CASSQGQTLNSPLHF. In DNA, the CDR3 is TGTGCCAGCAGCCAAGGACAGACCCTTAATTCACCCCTCCACTTT.

The CDR3 nucleotides read TGTGCCACCAGCCTAGGACAGGGTAGACTAAATCAGCCCCAGCATTTT. Residues: CATSLGQGRLNQPQHF. The chain joins TRBV15 to TRBJ1-5; 8 positions agree with TRBD1. This CDR3 has 16 residues. The germline V gene encodes CDR1 LNHNV and CDR2 YYDKDF (reference sequence). Losses at the gene ends were 5 bases for V and 4 bases for J; bases not matched to a gene: 10.

CDR3 DNA: TGCAGCGCCGGAGTCGGCACTGAAGCTTTCTTT. Protein sequence: CSAGVGTEAFF. V and J are TRBV29-1 and TRBJ1-1, with D hard to call. Between the trimmed V and J ends, which lost 7 bases and 4 bases, there was a span of 10 bases. CDR1 and CDR2 from the germline V gene are SQVTM and ANQGSEA. This CDR3 is built from 11 residues.

This sequence joins TRBV11-2 and TRBJ1-3; no reliable D call. In germline, CDR1 is SGHAT, CDR2 FQNNGV. Trimming took off 8 bases at V and 0 bases at J, with 8 bases between the two ends. CDR3 length: 13 amino acids. The CDR3, as DNA: TGTGCCAGCGGGAGGAGCTCTGGAAACACCATATATTTT. Protein sequence: CASGRSSGNTIYF.

The chain couples TRBV2 to TRBJ2-7; TRBD1 is a possible D gene (6 bases). The V end was cut by 6 bases, the J end by 1 base, with 13 bases between. This CDR3 comprises 14 residues. Germline CDR1 reads SNHLY; CDR2 reads FYNNEI. The CDR3 nucleotides are TGTGCCAGCAGGCGGACAGTCCCTTCCTACGAGCAGTACTTC. Translating gives CASRRTVPSYEQYF.

The rearrangement links TRBV19 to TRBJ1-1; 7 nucleotides agree with TRBD1. Germline lookup yields CDR1 LNHDA and CDR2 SQIVND (reference sequence). The CDR3 sequence is 14 residues long. V gave up 6 bases and J gave up 5 bases; unmatched junction bases: 9. CDR3 residues: CASREGARETEAFF. In DNA form, the CDR3 reads TGTGCCAGTAGGGAGGGGGCGCGAGAAACTGAAGCTTTCTTT.

The chain joins TRBV4-1 to TRBJ1-2, with TRBD1 matching 7 bases. V dropped 6 bases and J dropped 3; count of bases not matched to a gene: 10. The CDR3 has 15 amino acids. Germline CDR1 is MGHRA and CDR2 is YSYEKL. The CDR3 protein is CASRENRGRDYGYTF. The CDR3 DNA is TGCGCCAGCAGGGAAAACAGGGGTCGAGACTATGGCTACACCTTC.

The V gene is TRBV4-1, the J gene TRBJ1-5; the match to TRBD1 covers 8 bases. Germline-derived CDR1 and CDR2 are MGHRA and YSYEKL. This CDR3 spans 19 amino acids. J lost 2 bases, V lost 0 bases, and 12 bases had no gene match. This CDR3 is CASSQDRGRLPGGNQPQHF. CDR3 coding DNA: TGCGCCAGCAGCCAAGACAGGGGGCGACTCCCGGGGGGCAATCAGCCCCAGCATTTT.